Listed below are T cell receptor beta chains from one sample, sequenced in a study of T cells in localized non-small cell lung cancer. Profiling relied on immunoSEQ multiplex PCR, and the TCRdb table lists in-frame clones only, not all of them. The sample includes approximately 6,400 clones, about 15% of them seen just once. Sequencing was performed on normal lung tissue next to the tumor, taken before any cancer treatment. These receptors originate from a male donor at least 60 years old with stage II squamous cell lung carcinoma. The CDR3 runs from the conserved cysteine through the conserved F or W. The D gene is left open where the match is weak. Clone size is not always given. Where it is, it says once, few, many or a class for expanded clones.

D gene	V gene	J gene	clone size	CDR3 protein	CDR3 DNA
-	TRBV11-3	TRBJ2-7	-	CASSQSGGTSYYEQYF	TGTGCCAGCAGCCAATCAGGGGGGACCTCATACTACGAGCAGTACTTC
-	TRBV6-8	TRBJ2-2	-	CASSSYTGELFF	TGTGCCAGCAGTTCTTACACCGGGGAGCTGTTTTTT
-	TRBV18	TRBJ1-5	-	CASSPGRINSNQPQHF	TGTGCCAGCTCACCGGGACGGATAAATAGCAATCAGCCCCAGCATTTT
-	TRBV30	TRBJ1-4	few	CAWARSGGFEKLFF	TGTGCCTGGGCACGATCAGGAGGGTTTGAAAAACTGTTTTTT
TRBD1	TRBV6-8	TRBJ1-2	-	CASSVTGTGNGYGYTF	TGTGCCAGCAGTGTCACCGGGACAGGGAACGGCTATGGCTACACCTTC
-	TRBV10-2	TRBJ1-1	-	CASSDRGSTEAFF	TGCGCCAGCAGTGACAGGGGAAGCACTGAAGCTTTCTTT
-	TRBV11-3	TRBJ1-2	-	CASSPGVTGHVLYGYTF	TGTGCCAGCAGCCCGGGGGTTACGGGACACGTACTTTATGGCTACACCTTC
-	TRBV6-8	TRBJ1-3	-	CATEAVSSGNTIYF	TGTGCCACCGAGGCCGTGAGCTCTGGAAACACCATATATTTT